Following are 18 T cell receptor beta chains from one sample sequenced in a study of tumor-infiltrating lymphocytes in primary liver carcinoma. Between roughly 17 and 33 mg of unsorted bulk tissue served as the source from which RNA and DNA were co-extracted. Total RNA amounting to roughly 450 ng was the source from which TCR beta cDNA was made with a constant-region primer. Library construction for TCR beta comprised three nested multiplex PCR rounds performed with slightly modified ARM-PCR. PCR rounds one and two used TRBV1-TRBV30 forward primers with a C-beta reverse primer for around 9 cycles each. Using its own MiXCR run on the multiplex PCR reads, TCRdb lists one record per CDR3 protein. The repertoire holds 35,000 to 40,000 distinct CDR3 sequences, 75% seen once, with 37% in the top ten. Specimen: tumor-adjacent normal liver tissue. The receptors stem from a man aged 40-49 years with primary liver carcinoma and hepatitis B virus infection.

Comments on this clonotype: An end of the junction differs from the germline gene, which may be a read error. The chain has TRBV5-1 and TRBJ2-7; unclear D gene. This CDR3 is 14 amino acids long. Per the germline V gene, CDR1 is SGHRS and CDR2 is YFSETQ. The CDR3 is CASSLPTSTYEQYF. CDR3 bases: TGCGCCAGTAGCTTGCCTACCTCAACCTACGAGCAGTACTTC.

Worth noting for this clonotype: This is likely a read error, given that the CDR3 carries no conserved phenylalanine or tryptophan at its end. This chain joins TRBV11-1 and TRBJ2-1; D gene ambiguous. The V end was cut by 5 bases, the J end by 4 bases, with 12 bases between. Germline V gives CDR1 SGHAT, CDR2 FQDESV (reference sequence). The CDR3 is 14 residues long. The CDR3 DNA reads as TGTGCCAGCAGCCAAGGCGAGATATACAATGAGCAGTTCTCC. This sequence encodes CASSQGEIYNEQFS.

As concerns this clonotype: Lacking the conserved final phenylalanine or tryptophan, this CDR3 likely reflects a read error. The chain is built from TRBV6-6 and TRBJ2-3, with TRBD2 identical over 12 bases. This CDR3 spans 14 amino acids. CDR1 is MNHNY and CDR2 is SVGAGI in the germline V gene (reference sequence). In DNA form, the CDR3 reads TGTGCCAGCAGGACTAGCGGGAGCACAGATAGGCAGTATCTT. Translated: CASRTSGSTDRQYL.

Regarding this clonotype: Possible read error: a much larger clone is one base away. This chain joins TRBV5-1 and TRBJ2-2, with D possibly TRBD2 on 5 matching bases. Germline lookup yields CDR1 SGHRS and CDR2 YFSETQ. This CDR3 is 18 amino acids long. The V end lost 0 bases, the J end lost 4 bases, and 19 bases lay between the germline ends. The CDR3 reads CASSLATLVDSFTGELFF. CDR3 DNA sequence: TGCGCCAGCAGCTTGGCTACCCTAGTGGACTCTTTCACCGGGGAGCTGTTTTTT.

As to this clonotype: Because the CDR3 is missing its conserved closing phenylalanine or tryptophan, this is likely a read error. V usage is TRBV7-9 and J usage is TRBJ2-2, with 7 nucleotides matching TRBD2. Germline V gene data show CDR1 as SEHNR and CDR2 as FQNEAQ (reference sequence). The CDR3 has 17 residues. J gave up 6 bases and V 6 bases, and 16 bases lay outside the gene matches. CDR3 in amino acids: CASRSPGLAGVPGELFL. The CDR3 region has the DNA TGTGCCAGCAGGTCACCCGGACTGGCGGGAGTGCCCGGGGAGCTGTTTTTA.

The count of this clonotype is one. This chain links TRBV11-3 with TRBJ2-1; tentative D call: TRBD2 (6 bases). Germline CDR1 is SGHNT and CDR2 is YENEEA. Trimming removed 9 bases at V and 5 bases at J, with 23 bases between. CDR3 size: 16 residues. The CDR3 DNA reads TGTGCCAGTAGTCTCTATAGCGAGAGCGGGCACAATGAGCAGTTCTTC. Protein: CASSLYSESGHNEQFF.

A note on this clonotype: A read error may account for a junction end that differs from germline. The rearrangement joins TRBV24-1 to TRBJ2-1; D remains unclear. The length of the CDR3 is 16 residues. The germline gives CDR1 KGHDR, CDR2 SFDVKD. CDR3 nucleotides: TGTGCCACCAGTGATCTGAGGACCCAAGCCTTCAATGGGCAGTTCTTC. Amino acid sequence: CATSDLRTQAFNGQFF.

The rearrangement links TRBV6-5 to TRBJ2-1, with 9 bases matching TRBD1. Germline CDR1 MNHEY, CDR2 SVGAGI. Unmatched junction bases numbered 11, after V lost 8 bases and J lost 12 bases. The length of the CDR3 is 13 residues. This CDR3 reads CASCQRQGGGQFF. CDR3 DNA sequence: TGTGCCAGCTGTCAACGACAGGGGGGTGGGCAGTTCTTC.

The V gene is TRBV6-6, the J gene TRBJ1-2; D call uncertain. The germline V gene has CDR1 MNHNY and CDR2 SVGAGI (reference sequence). This CDR3 contains 13 residues. The CDR3 reads CSSSSTPGVGYTF. CDR3 in DNA: TGTAGCAGCAGTTCTACGCCCGGGGTGGGCTACACCTTC.

About this clonotype: One junction end does not reproduce the germline sequence, and a read error may be involved. The chain's CDR3 is CASSSTTSPGRDTHYF. CDR3 sequence (DNA): TGTGCGAGCAGCTCAACTACTAGCCCGGGTAGAGATACGCACTATTTT. This rearrangement joins TRBV11-2 to TRBJ2-3, with D maybe TRBD2 (6 bases). In germline, CDR1 is SGHAT, CDR2 FQNNGV. The CDR3 extends over 16 amino acids.

As for this clonotype: One base away lies a much larger clone, so this may be a sequencing read error. This chain links TRBV9 with TRBJ2-5; 8 bases fit TRBD2. Looked up from germline, CDR1 is SGDLS and CDR2 is YYNGEE. This CDR3 has 14 amino acids. CDR3 DNA sequence: TGTGCCAGCAGCGTAGATCCCGGGAGGGAGACCCTGTACTTC. This gives the protein CASSVDPGRETLYF.

This clonotype rates as medium-sized. The chain has TRBV29-1 and TRBJ2-3; a possible D gene is TRBD1 (6 bases). Trimming removed 6 bases at V and 3 bases at J, with 16 bases between. Germline V CDR1 and CDR2: SQVTM, ANQGSEA. This CDR3 comprises 14 residues. The CDR3 sequence is CSVLLEQGTDTQYF. The CDR3 coding sequence is TGCAGCGTGCTTCTAGAGCAGGGGACAGATACGCAGTATTTT.

V usage is TRBV29-1 and J usage is TRBJ2-7; D is uncertain. The V and J ends lost 7 bases and 10 bases respectively, with 26 bases between them. This CDR3 region has 14 residues. Per germline, CDR1 SQVTM and CDR2 ANQGSEA. CDR3 region: CSDWTAQTSYDQYF. CDR3 DNA: TGCAGCGATTGGACGGCTCAAACGTCCTATGACCAGTACTTC.

On this clonotype: A read error is likely, as this CDR3 ends without the conserved phenylalanine or tryptophan. The chain is built from TRBV7-8 and TRBJ2-7; the match to TRBD2 covers 7 bases. The CDR3 totals 17 residues. Germline CDR1 reads SGHVS; CDR2 reads FQNEAQ. V shed 5 bases, J shed 6 bases, and the junction held 19 bases outside the gene matches. The CDR3, as DNA: TGTGCCAGCAGCCTGATGGGAGGGACTACAGATACCCTCGAGCAGTACTTA. This translates into CASSLMGGTTDTLEQYL.

Note on this clonotype: The junction does not match germline at one end; this may be a read error. The genes are TRBV11-2 and TRBJ2-3; perhaps TRBD1 as D (5 bases). Germline CDR1 reads SGHAT; CDR2 reads FQNNGV. This CDR3 is built from 16 residues. This chain's CDR3 is CASTRRSAGNTDRQYF. CDR3 DNA: TGTGCCAGCACCAGAAGAAGTGCAGGGAACACAGATAGGCAGTATTTT.

About this clonotype: Relative to the germline gene, one junction end is altered; a read error may explain this. V gene TRBV29-1 combines with J gene TRBJ1-2; 8 bases map to TRBD1. Germline V CDR1 and CDR2: SQVTM, ANQGSEA. The CDR3 runs to 13 residues. The CDR3 loop is CSLADREYYDYTF. In DNA form, the CDR3 reads TGTAGCCTCGCGGACAGGGAGTACTATGACTACACCTTC.

The gene calls are TRBV30 and TRBJ2-1; possible D gene TRBD2, 6 bases. CDR3 length equals 18 residues. Trimming removed 0 bases at V and 4 bases at J, with 22 bases between. Per germline, CDR1 GTSNPN and CDR2 SVGIG (reference sequence). The DNA for the CDR3 is TGTGCCTGGAGTGTACTCCGGGCTTGCGGGGCCAGGTACAATGAGCAGTTCTTC. It is translated as CAWSVLRACGARYNEQFF.

As for this clonotype: A much bigger clone sits one base away, suggesting this may be a read error. The conserved closing phenylalanine or tryptophan is absent in this CDR3, likely reflecting a read error. The chain employs TRBV18 and TRBJ2-2; TRBD2 might be the D (6 bases). CDR1 and CDR2 from the germline V gene are KGHSH and LQKENI. Trimming cost V 3 bases and J 7 bases, with 18 bases left between them. This CDR3 region has 16 residues. CDR3: CASSPSLDPGSGELFL. In nucleotides, the CDR3 is TGTGCCAGCTCACCCTCACTGGACCCCGGGAGCGGGGAGCTGTTTCTT.